The rows below give T cell receptor beta chains drawn from one sample of a study of blood T cell repertoires in COVID-19. This table comes from immunoSEQ multiplex PCR, and its TCRdb copy is limited to in-frame clones, with some not included. This table has more than 150,000 clones, roughly 84% appearing once. The sequenced sample was peripheral blood. The receptors originated from a woman aged 55-69 years with acute or convalescent COVID-19. Both conserved end residues are part of each CDR3. A D gene is named only where the DNA matches it firmly. Where a row states a size, it is once, few, many or the class of an expanded clone; other rows omit it.

abundance	v_gene	j_gene	d_gene	CDR3nt	CDR3aa
-	TRBV5-5	TRBJ2-6	TRBD1	TGTGCCAGCAGCCCCGGGACAGGGCCCTCTGGGGCCAACGTCCTGACTTTC	CASSPGTGPSGANVLTF
-	TRBV4-2	TRBJ2-2	-	TGTGCCAGCAGCCCAAACGGAGGAGGGGACACCGGGGAGCTGTTTTTT	CASSPNGGGDTGELFF
-	TRBV7-2	TRBJ2-3	-	TGTGCCAGCAGAGCCACAGGGACCCTCACAGATACGCAGTATTTT	CASRATGTLTDTQYF
-	TRBV7-9	TRBJ1-5	-	TGTGCCAGCAGCCACGGGTATAGCAATCAGCCCCAGCATTTT	CASSHGYSNQPQHF
few	TRBV29-1	TRBJ1-1	-	TGCAGCGTTGACAGGGGTGATGGCACTGAAGCTTTCTTT	CSVDRGDGTEAFF
-	TRBV11-2	TRBJ1-2	-	TGTGCCAGCAGCTGGGCCGGGGATGGCTACACCTTC	CASSWAGDGYTF
-	TRBV7-2	TRBJ2-2	TRBD2	TGTGCCAGCAGCCACGGGACTAGCGGCACCGGGGAGCTGTTTTTT	CASSHGTSGTGELFF
once	TRBV6-6	TRBJ2-3	-	TGTGCCAGCAGCCAGGGGCTAGGGTTAGCGGATACGCAGTATTTT	CASSQGLGLADTQYF
-	TRBV6-5	TRBJ2-7	-	TGTGCCAGCACCTCCGCGGCAGGGGGAGGTTCCGAGCAGTACTTC	CASTSAAGGGSEQYF
-	TRBV5-4	TRBJ2-3	TRBD2	TGTGCCAGCAGCTGGACTAGCGGGGGGTCCCCAGATACGCAGTATTTT	CASSWTSGGSPDTQYF
-	TRBV24-1	TRBJ2-3	TRBD1	TGTGCCACCAGTGCATCCGGGACAGGGGGCACAGATACGCAGTATTTT	CATSASGTGGTDTQYF
-	TRBV6-6	TRBJ1-2	TRBD1	TGTGCCAGCAGTTACATATTGGGACAGCCAACTAATGGCTACACCTTC	CASSYILGQPTNGYTF
-	TRBV4-1	TRBJ2-7	-	TGCGCCAGCAGCCAAGATTTGGGGGCTGTCTCCTACGAGCAGTACTTC	CASSQDLGAVSYEQYF
-	TRBV27	TRBJ2-1	-	TGTGCCAGCAGTTTGACAAGGCCGAGTGGTGAGCAGTTCTTC	CASSLTRPSGEQFF
-	TRBV28	TRBJ2-2	-	TGTGCCAGCAGTGTACCGGGCGGGACCTACACCGGGGAGCTGTTTTTT	CASSVPGGTYTGELFF
-	TRBV7-3	TRBJ1-1	TRBD1	TGTGCCAGCAGCTTAATGGGCAGGGGGCGAAGCACTGAAGCTTTCTTT	CASSLMGRGRSTEAFF
-	TRBV28	TRBJ1-2	TRBD1	TGTGCCAGCAGTGGACAGGGTTTAGGCTACACCTTC	CASSGQGLGYTF
once	TRBV28	TRBJ1-2	-	TGTGCCAGCAGTTTACAAGGGCACAGGGGCTACACCTTC	CASSLQGHRGYTF
once	TRBV21-1	TRBJ2-7	-	TGTGCCAGCAGCAAAGCCGGGACTAGCGGGGGGCCCTACGAGCAGTACTTC	CASSKAGTSGGPYEQYF
-	TRBV14	TRBJ2-7	TRBD1	TGTGCCAGCAGCCGCACAGGGGCCCGATCCTACGAGCAGTACTTC	CASSRTGARSYEQYF
-	TRBV9	TRBJ1-1	-	TGTGCCAGCAGCGTAACCGGGAAGTTGAACACTGAAGCTTTCTTT	CASSVTGKLNTEAFF
once	TRBV18	TRBJ2-4	TRBD2	TGTGCCAGCTCACCACCGAGAGCGCGCGGGAGCAAAAACATTCAGTACTTC	CASSPPRARGSKNIQYF
-	TRBV12-3/TRBV12-4	TRBJ2-7	-	TGTGCCAGCAGCGGTTACGAGCAGTACTTC	CASSGYEQYF
-	TRBV30	TRBJ1-1	TRBD1	TGTGCCTGGAGTGTATATGGGACAGCGAACACTGAAGCTTTCTTT	CAWSVYGTANTEAFF
-	TRBV6-6	TRBJ2-1	TRBD1	TGTGCCAGCAGTTACCTAGGAGGGACAGGGGGCAATGAGCAGTTCTTC	CASSYLGGTGGNEQFF
-	TRBV3-1/TRBV3-2	TRBJ1-3	-	TGTGCCAGCAGCCATACAGGGCTGGTCGGAAACACCATATATTTT	CASSHTGLVGNTIYF
few	TRBV5-1	TRBJ1-1	-	TGCGCCAGCAGCTTGGGTAATACAGGAAGCACTGAAGCTTTCTTT	CASSLGNTGSTEAFF
-	TRBV30	TRBJ1-1	-	TGTGCCTGGAGAGGGACTCCCGGAGCTTTCTTT	CAWRGTPGAFF
-	TRBV30	TRBJ1-6	-	TGTGCCTGGGTATCAGGCCCCTATAATTCACCCCTCCACTTT	CAWVSGPYNSPLHF
-	TRBV4-3	TRBJ1-5	TRBD1	TGCGCCAGCAGCCAAGAAGGGGGCCTTAGCAATCAGCCCCAGCATTTT	CASSQEGGLSNQPQHF
-	TRBV27	TRBJ1-2	TRBD1	TGTGCCAGCAGTTTTGCAGGGGGGAGCTATGGCTACACCTTC	CASSFAGGSYGYTF
-	TRBV6-2/TRBV6-3	TRBJ2-3	-	TGTGCCAGCAGCCCATATCCCGCAGATACGCAGTATTTT	CASSPYPADTQYF
-	TRBV5-1	TRBJ2-5	TRBD2	TGCGCCAGCAGCTTGGGGGGACTAGCGGGTAAAGAGACCCAGTACTTC	CASSLGGLAGKETQYF
-	TRBV5-1	TRBJ2-1	TRBD2	TGCGCCAGCAGCTCTGGGACTACCTCCTACAATGAGCAGTTCTTC	CASSSGTTSYNEQFF
-	TRBV10-3	TRBJ2-7	-	TGTGCCATCAGTGAGTCGAACGGGCAGTACTTC	CAISESNGQYF
-	TRBV11-2	TRBJ2-5	-	TGTGCCAGCAGCCCCCGGCGGGGTACTCAAGAGACCCAGTACTTC	CASSPRRGTQETQYF
-	TRBV29-1	TRBJ2-1	-	TGCAGCGTTGAAGGCGGGAATGAGCAGTTCTTC	CSVEGGNEQFF
-	TRBV5-1	TRBJ1-2	-	TGCGCCAGCAGCTTGAGCGGGACCGCCGGCTATGGCTACACCTTC	CASSLSGTAGYGYTF
few	TRBV4-2	TRBJ2-7	TRBD1	TGTGCCAGCGGGGGACAGGGGTACGAGCAGTACTTC	CASGGQGYEQYF
-	TRBV5-8	TRBJ1-1	-	TGTGCCAGCAGATTACAGGGGAACACTGAAGCTTTCTTT	CASRLQGNTEAFF
-	TRBV6-5	TRBJ1-3	-	TGTGCCAGCGGGGGCAGGTCTGGAAACACCATATATTTT	CASGGRSGNTIYF
once	TRBV18	TRBJ2-1	-	TGTGCCAGCTCACCAACGAACAGTATTAACAATGAGCAGTTCTTC	CASSPTNSINNEQFF
-	TRBV9	TRBJ2-7	TRBD1	TGTGCCAGCAGCGGAGGACAGGACCTTTTCTCCTACGAGCAGTACTTC	CASSGGQDLFSYEQYF